This note documents a single T cell receptor (beta chain) sequence. The clone's antigen remains unknown. Base qualities are not recorded, but no much larger clone differs from it by a single base. CD4+ T cells from unexposed donors were collected before the COVID-19 pandemic (2011-2018). After around ten days of culture, CD4+ T cells were isolated with the EasySep CD4+ T cell isolation kit. As cell numbers permitted, CD4+ T cells from unexposed donors were tested for reactivity to SARS-CoV-2 S and N and to four common cold coronavirus spike pools. Each well held 1.5 million to 2.5 million PBMCs cultured in IMDM containing about 5% human AB serum and roughly 9.3 IU/ml IL-2. Half of the culture medium was replaced with fresh IL-2-containing medium on days 3 and 7. In general, triplicate replicate wells were used for every peptide culture condition. The leukapheresis product used for the unexposed donors was purchased from a commercial source. PBMCs were isolated from leukapheresis product or whole blood by Ficoll-Paque PLUS gradient centrifugation. The PBMCs went either fresh into the expansion assay or into cryopreservation at -140 degrees C. The QIAamp Micro DNA Kit was used to extract genomic DNA from the CD4+ T cells.

The sample is drawn from a study of CD4 T cells in relation to SARS-CoV-2 and coronaviruses (dated by TCRdb to about 2021). General notes on the study: In the ViraFEST assay, PBMCs were cultured with antigen for roughly ten days, after which TCR beta CDR3s were sequenced to identify antigen-specific clonal expansions. An HIV-1 Nef peptide pool or a no-peptide culture served as the negative reference condition. Patient-derived lymphoblastoid cell lines were used to map the HLA restriction of shared crossreactive spike epitopes. At the level of individual TCR clonotypes, the study measured memory CD4+ T cell crossreactivity between SARS-CoV-2 spike protein and common cold coronavirus spike proteins. The Adaptive Biotechnologies TCR-sequencing kit was used for samples from a few pre-COVID donors and for the naive versus memory experiments, whereas the other data were Illumina-based. A different TCR-beta assay, based on Illumina, was used to sequence expansion assays from other donors in the study. Overall results and qualifications from the work: Pre-pandemic and post-infection samples were not both contributed by any donor, so tracing of the source of pre-existing responses was limited. Small numbers of patients and of tested TCRs were a limitation of the study. Crossreactivity analysis centred on spike protein, so crossreactivity against other viral proteins was not assessed. Crossreactive clones showed significantly weaker SARS-CoV-2-driven expansion than monoreactive clones, consistent with antigenic imprinting. Memory CD4+ clonotypes crossrecognizing SARS-CoV-2 and at least one common cold coronavirus spike were found in 55% to 75% of donors.

The cysteine opens and the phenylalanine closes a CDR3 of 17 amino acids. Only CDR3 DNA is held: 51 bases, read in frame from base 1. V and J lose 0 bases and 0 bases, and a span of 12 bases separates them. As encoded in the germline V gene, CDR1 is LGHNA while CDR2 is YNFKEQ. Libraries were constructed by the immunoSEQ multiplex PCR assay. For the original study's pipeline: Preprocessing removed nonproductive sequences and CDR3s not starting with C, not ending with F or W, or shorter than 7 amino acids. The MANAFEST web app was used to call antigen-specific clonotypes on the basis of expansion compared with the reference and with other culture wells. A clone counted as positive if significantly expanded in 2 of 3 replicate wells versus the reference culture at FDR below 0.05. For a clone to be considered positive, significant expansion relative to all other tandem wells and an odds ratio above 5 were also required. CDR3 homology was measured as pairwise Levenshtein distance, computed with the stringdist R package after trimming three terminal residues from each end. The table was pulled from immuneACCESS by TCRdb, which kept in-frame rearrangements only. Such tables lose some clones; where checked, under half of the loss comes from unresolved V genes, and the rest has no known cause. From that table come the V and J calls and clone size; the DNA was used to work out D and trimming. The sample table shows about 26,000 clones, and more than 75% are seen once. Together, the top ten hold 8% to 13% of the sample.

This receptor was obtained from a human donor in good health. The rearranged segments are TRBV4-2 and TRBJ1-3, with the identity of the D gene unclear. The specimen sequenced was CD4+ T cells from PBMCs, cultured in vitro. The CDR3 amino acid sequence is: CASSQDWETPSGNTIYF. The DNA is TGTGCCAGCAGCCAAGATTGGGAAACACCCTCTGGAAACACCATATATTTT.